The 25 T cell receptor beta chains given below trace back to one sample, sequenced in a study of blood T cells in healthy people across ages. Combining a sample-barcoded 5' primer with a J-beta primer mix, a second PCR ran for roughly 6 to 12 cycles. Each CDR3 protein is one row after TCRdb ran MiXCR on the 5' RACE reads. The data hold some 1,000,000 distinct CDR3 sequences, with about 23% observed a single time. This sample also appeared in a second study, on T cells of mothers and their children.

The sequenced sample consisted of blood. Receptors were obtained from a girl aged 2-10 years in good health.

This rearrangement joins TRBV9 to TRBJ2-2; tentatively, D is TRBD1 (6 bases). Germline loops: CDR1 SGDLS, CDR2 YYNGEE. Trimming cost V 0 bases and J 7 bases, with 10 bases left between them. CDR3 length equals 14 residues. CDR3 nucleotide sequence: TGTGCCAGCAGCGTAGGTGGGGGCGTCGGGGAGCTGTTTTTT. This encodes CASSVGGGVGELFF.

This clonotype was counted only a few times. The chain links TRBV9 to TRBJ2-5; D possibly uses TRBD1 or TRBD2 (6 bases each). With the DNA end fitting TRBJ2-1 better, the J assignment may be wrong. Germline assignment: CDR1 SGDLS and CDR2 YYNGEE. The CDR3 is 15 residues long. In DNA, the CDR3 is TGTGCCAGCAGCGTAGACGGGGGCCAAGACAATGAGCAGTTCTTC. Translation: CASSVDGGQDNEQFF.

V usage is TRBV7-2 and J usage is TRBJ2-1; 8 bases fit TRBD2. V dropped 8 bases and J dropped 8; count of bases not matched to a gene: 8. The germline V gene encodes CDR1 SGHTA and CDR2 FQGNSA. The CDR3 is 13 amino acids. The CDR3 protein is CASLAGSDDEQFF. CDR3 in DNA: TGTGCCAGCTTAGCGGGGAGTGATGATGAGCAGTTCTTC.

The chain employs TRBV6-1 and TRBJ2-3; D remains unclear. CDR3 size: 13 residues. The V end was cut by 8 bases, the J end by 2 bases, with 11 bases between. Germline CDR1 is MNHNS and CDR2 is SASEGT. This CDR3 is CASGLPNTDTQYF. The CDR3 nucleotides read TGTGCCAGCGGTTTGCCTAACACAGATACGCAGTATTTT.

This clonotype turned up a few times. The chain carries TRBV28 and TRBJ1-2; tentative D call: TRBD1 (5 bases). Trimming took 5 bases from V and 8 from J, leaving 18 bases between them. The CDR3 sequence is 14 residues long. CDR1 and CDR2 (germline): MDHEN, SYDVKM. CDR3 loop: CASSIPGPRQGYTF. CDR3 sequence (DNA): TGTGCCAGCAGTATACCGGGACCCCGGCAGGGCTACACCTTC.

This CDR3 is CASSLDSFSGAFYNEQFF. CDR3 coding DNA: TGTGCCAGCAGCTTAGATTCCTTTAGCGGGGCGTTCTACAATGAGCAGTTCTTC. The chain has TRBV11-2 and TRBJ2-1, with TRBD2 matching over 8 bases. With 0 bases clipped from V and 3 bases from J, the junction kept 10 bases outside the gene matches. In germline, CDR1 is SGHAT, CDR2 FQNNGV. The CDR3 covers 18 residues.

In its sample, this clonotype was seen a few times. The genes are TRBV11-2 and TRBJ2-4, with D possibly being TRBD1 (7 bases). Germline CDR1 SGHAT, CDR2 FQNNGV. This CDR3 comprises 16 residues. V shed 7 bases and J shed 0 bases, with 16 bases lying between them. The CDR3 region is CASNPGGGPAKNIQYF. CDR3 nucleotides: TGTGCCAGCAACCCAGGAGGGGGCCCAGCCAAAAACATTCAGTACTTC.

A few counts support this clonotype. The genes are TRBV6-2 or TRBV6-3 and TRBJ1-5; 7 bases align to TRBD1. V lost 0 bases to trimming and J lost 9 bases; unmatched junction nucleotides: 8. From germline, CDR1 is MNHEY and CDR2 SVGEGT. The CDR3 is 15 amino acids. Here the CDR3 reads CASSYSRQGHRPQHF. CDR3 sequence (DNA): TGTGCCAGCAGTTACTCTCGACAGGGACATCGGCCCCAGCATTTT.

This clonotype was seen only a few times. The gene calls are TRBV4-1 and TRBJ2-7; 10 nucleotides agree with TRBD2. Trimming removed 1 base from V and 5 bases from J; junction bases left unmatched: 8. The CDR3 has 16 amino acids. In germline, CDR1 is MGHRA, CDR2 YSYEKL. The CDR3 sequence is CASSQVKREGLDEQYF. CDR3 coding DNA: TGCGCCAGCAGCCAAGTGAAGCGGGAGGGCCTCGACGAGCAGTACTTC.

The chain couples TRBV29-1 to TRBJ1-2; D is ambiguous. Germline values: CDR1 SQVTM, CDR2 ANQGSEA. Trimming removed 3 bases from V and 0 bases from J, with 8 bases in between. The CDR3 extends over 13 amino acids. In DNA form, the CDR3 reads TGCAGCGTTGAGGCCCTATCTAACTATGGCTACACCTTC. It encodes CSVEALSNYGYTF.

This clonotype was found a few times. The chain joins TRBV11-2 to TRBJ2-7, with TRBD1 matching 8 bases. With 7 bases clipped from V and 1 base from J, the junction kept 6 bases outside the gene matches. The CDR3 is made up of 14 amino acids. CDR1 and CDR2 from the germline V gene are SGHAT and FQNNGV. CDR3 DNA: TGTGCCAGCACCCCGCAGGGGGCTTCCTACGAGCAGTACTTC. As protein: CASTPQGASYEQYF.

This clonotype was seen a few times. V usage is TRBV3-1 and J usage is TRBJ2-5; D not certain. The end of the DNA aligns better with TRBJ2-7, so the J call may be wrong. CDR1 is LGHDT, CDR2 YNNKEL, per germline (reference sequence). The CDR3 sequence is 15 residues long. The CDR3 bases are TGTGCCAGCAGCCCCTTGGCGAAGCCATCCTACGAGCAGTACTTC. The encoded protein is CASSPLAKPSYEQYF.

This clonotype was counted at least ten times. The rearrangement links TRBV6-5 to TRBJ2-1, with D possibly being TRBD1 or TRBD2 (5 bases each). Per the germline V gene, CDR1 is MNHEY and CDR2 is SVGAGI. V lost 4 bases, J lost 5 bases, and 12 bases lay in between. This CDR3 spans 14 amino acids. The CDR3 DNA follows: TGTGCCAGCAGTTTCGGGACGGGAAACAATGAGCAGTTCTTC. Translating it yields CASSFGTGNNEQFF.

J is TRBJ2-5 and V is TRBV5-4; D unclear. The CDR3 consists of 14 residues. Looked up from germline, CDR1 is SGHNT and CDR2 is YYREEE (reference sequence). V was cut by 4 bases and J by 6 bases, with 16 bases left in between. CDR3 DNA sequence: TGTGCCAGCAGCCCATCGGGCCCGCGGAAGACCCAGTACTTC. It translates to CASSPSGPRKTQYF.

This clonotype was seen only a few times. The genes are TRBV3-1 and TRBJ1-4; 8 nucleotides match TRBD1. V gave up 4 bases and J gave up 8 bases; unmatched junction bases: 6. In germline, CDR1 is LGHDT, CDR2 YNNKEL (reference sequence). CDR3 length equals 14 residues. The CDR3 is CASSPGQDWEKLFF. In nucleotides, the CDR3 is TGTGCCAGCAGCCCGGGACAGGATTGGGAAAAACTGTTTTTT.

This clonotype was counted at least ten times. The V call is TRBV12-3 or TRBV12-4, the J call TRBJ1-4, with D tentatively TRBD1 (5 bases). The CDR3 extends over 14 amino acids. Trimming removed 6 bases from V and 8 bases from J, with 16 bases in between. CDR3 residues: CASSAGTGDEKLFF. CDR3 bases: TGTGCCAGCAGCGCCGGGACGGGGGACGAAAAACTGTTTTTT.

The chain recombines TRBV7-2 with TRBJ2-1, with D possibly being TRBD1 or TRBD2 (5 bases each). CDR1 SGHTA and CDR2 FQGNSA come from the germline V gene. CDR3 size: 15 residues. V lost 11 bases to trimming and J lost 2 bases, with 19 bases between them. CDR3 in amino acids: CAGRSRDRTYNEQFF. For the CDR3, the DNA is TGTGCCGGAAGAAGCCGGGACCGGACCTACAATGAGCAGTTCTTC.

In its sample, this clonotype was seen many times. CDR3 DNA: TGCGCCAGCACTCGGACGGATCTCTCCTACGAGCAGTACTTC. Translated: CASTRTDLSYEQYF. The genes are TRBV4-1 and TRBJ2-7; D call uncertain. The germline V gene has CDR1 MGHRA and CDR2 YSYEKL. V gave up 7 bases and J gave up 0 bases, with 13 bases separating them. The CDR3 covers 14 residues.

J is TRBJ1-4 and V is TRBV6-6; 7 bases map to TRBD1. Germline V lookup: CDR1 MNHNY, CDR2 SVGAGI (reference sequence). With V trimmed by 2 bases and J by 5 bases, 2 bases remained unmatched. The CDR3 extends over 14 amino acids. The CDR3 loop is CASSYRQGNEKLFF. The CDR3 nucleotides read TGTGCCAGCAGTTACCGACAGGGAAATGAAAAACTGTTTTTT.

This clonotype has more than one count but fewer than ten. The chain carries TRBV7-9 and TRBJ2-7; 7 bases align to TRBD2. The germline CDR1 and CDR2 sequences are SEHNR and FQNEAQ (reference sequence). CDR3 length: 15 residues. V shed 5 bases, J shed 7 bases, and the junction held 14 bases outside the gene matches. CDR3 sequence: CASSTRLAGRWEQYF. For the CDR3, the DNA is TGTGCCAGCAGCACTCGACTAGCTGGGAGGTGGGAGCAGTACTTC.

The J gene is TRBJ1-4, the V gene TRBV7-6, with no clear D. CDR1 and CDR2 (germline): SGHVS, FNYEAQ. There are 13 residues in the CDR3. Trimming shortened V by 4 bases and J by 10 bases, and 13 bases separated the two germline ends. Here the CDR3 reads CASSSLTKRKLFF. For the CDR3, the DNA is TGTGCCAGCAGCTCACTCACAAAGCGAAAACTGTTTTTT.

The chain combines TRBV12-3 or TRBV12-4 with TRBJ2-7, with D possibly TRBD2 on 7 matching bases. Trimming left V 10 bases short and J 4 bases short, with 14 bases between. This CDR3 has 12 residues. The DNA of the CDR3 is TGTGCCACTTCGGGGGGCGGTTACGAGCAGTACTTC. The encoded protein is CATSGGGYEQYF.

This chain links TRBV10-3 with TRBJ2-5; a possible D gene is TRBD2 (6 bases). The better agreement between TRBJ2-7 and the DNA end casts doubt on the J call. Germline V gene lookup returns CDR1 ENHRY and CDR2 SYGVKD. The CDR3 is 13 residues long. In DNA form, the CDR3 reads TGTGCCATCAGGGGACGGGAGAACTACGAGCAGTACTTC. Translating it yields CAIRGRENYEQYF.

This clonotype has a count of ten or more. This CDR3 is CSVEDSQETQYF. In nucleotides, the CDR3 is TGCAGCGTTGAGGACAGCCAAGAGACCCAGTACTTC. J is TRBJ2-5 and V is TRBV29-1; perhaps TRBD1 as D (6 bases). Germline V gives CDR1 SQVTM, CDR2 ANQGSEA. The ends were cut back, 3 bases at V and 1 base at J, with 6 bases in the middle. The CDR3 is 12 amino acids.

The rearrangement joins TRBV20-1 to TRBJ2-5, with D hard to call. The tail of the sequence fits TRBJ2-7 better, so the J call may be wrong. This CDR3 has 14 residues. CDR1 DFQATT and CDR2 SNEGSKA come from the germline V gene (reference sequence). The CDR3 coding sequence is TGCAGTGCTAGAGATTCGGGCCCCTCCTACGAGCAGTACTTC. As protein: CSARDSGPSYEQYF.